This T cell receptor (beta chain) was recovered during a study of OX40 agonist ivuxolimab in advanced cancers. Across the whole study: Participants could have had prior anti-PD-1, anti-PD-L1 or anti-CTLA-4 therapy, and around 43% had some. Study observations and caveats: Normalized T-cell clonal expansion was also low in a subset of nonresponders.

On this clone: Its antigen is undetermined.

Produced via immunoSEQ multiplex PCR; TCRdb's table is partial and in-frame only. This table holds roughly 100,000 clones, approximately 87% found once. J was trimmed by 3 bases and V by 5 bases; bases with no gene match: 8. The CDR3 is 16 residues long. In germline, CDR1 is SGHTA, CDR2 FQGNSA. The specimen comprised CD4+ or CD8+ T cells sorted from blood, sampled in a trial of the OX40 agonist ivuxolimab. The sequence was collected from an adult with an advanced solid tumor such as melanoma, head and neck, liver or kidney cancer. The rearrangement links TRBV7-2 to TRBJ2-1; 9 nucleotides line up with TRBD2. This CDR3 reads CASSLSGSGYYNEQFF. CDR3 bases: TGTGCCAGCAGCCTTAGCGGGAGCGGCTACTACAATGAGCAGTTCTTC.